The 14 T cell receptor beta chains given below trace back to one sample, sequenced in a study of blood T cell repertoires in COVID-19. Only in-frame clones appear in the TCRdb table, and some are missing; sequencing was by immunoSEQ multiplex PCR. Counted here are roughly 290,000 clones, around 87% occurring once; the ten biggest clones make up 7.8%. Material: peripheral blood. All receptors come from a woman in her fifties or sixties who had recovered from COVID-19.

A single count supports this clone. The chain has TRBV5-1 and TRBJ2-3; the match to TRBD2 covers 9 bases. CDR1 and CDR2 (germline): SGHRS, YFSETQ. Trimming at V came to 6 bases and at J to 2 bases, leaving 7 bases not matched to a gene. The CDR3 is 15 amino acids. The CDR3: CASNGLARHTDTQYF. The CDR3 nucleotides read TGCGCCAGCAATGGACTAGCGAGACACACAGATACGCAGTATTTT.

This clone was observed a single time. The chain employs TRBV7-9 and TRBJ2-2, with 10 bases matching TRBD2. The length of the CDR3 is 18 residues. After removal of 3 bases from V and 3 bases from J, the junction contained 10 bases not matched to a gene. Germline V CDR1 and CDR2: SEHNR, FQNEAQ (reference sequence). The CDR3 DNA is TGTGCCAGCAGCTTCCCGGGACTAGCGTTAAGGGACACCGGGGAGCTGTTTTTT. It translates to CASSFPGLALRDTGELFF. The entire variable domain, with the rest obtained from reference TRBV7-9 and TRBJ2-2, is as follows: DTGVSQNPRHKITKRGQNVTFRCDPISEHNRLYWYRQTLGQGPEFLTYFQNEAQLEKSRLLSDRFSAERPKGSFSTLEIQRTEQGDSAMYLCASSFPGLALRDTGELFFGEGSRLTVL.

This chain links TRBV7-9 with TRBJ2-4, with D tentatively TRBD2 (6 bases). Looked up from germline, CDR1 is SEHNR and CDR2 is FQNEAQ (reference sequence). The CDR3 sequence is 14 residues long. Deletions cut 4 bases from V and 6 bases from J, with 13 bases between. The CDR3 is CASSYPGVLNIQYF. The CDR3 nucleotides are TGTGCCAGCAGCTACCCGGGGGTACTAAACATTCAGTACTTC. The entire variable domain, with the rest obtained from reference TRBV7-9 and TRBJ2-4, is as follows: DTGVSQNPRHKITKRGQNVTFRCDPISEHNRLYWYRQTLGQGPEFLTYFQNEAQLEKSRLLSDRFSAERPKGSFSTLEIQRTEQGDSAMYLCASSYPGVLNIQYFGAGTRLSVL.

This chain joins TRBV30 and TRBJ1-3; possible D gene TRBD1, 6 bases. The CDR3 is 15 amino acids. The germline V gene has CDR1 GTSNPN and CDR2 SVGIG (reference sequence). The ends were cut back, 2 bases at V and 4 bases at J, with 15 bases in the middle. CDR3 sequence reads: CAWSPKTGSGNTIYF. The CDR3 nucleotides read TGTGCCTGGAGTCCCAAGACAGGTTCAGGAAACACCATATATTTT. The whole variable domain, remainder taken from reference TRBV30 and TRBJ1-3, is SQTIHQWPATLVQPVGSPLSLECTVEGTSNPNLYWYRQAAGRGLQLLFYSVGIGQISSEVPQNLSASRPQDRQFILSSKKLLLSDSGFYLCAWSPKTGSGNTIYFGEGSWLTVV.

The CDR3 spells CASSPSGLNTGELFF. The CDR3 coding sequence is TGTGCCAGCAGCCCCTCCGGGTTGAACACCGGGGAGCTGTTTTTT. The genes are TRBV11-3 and TRBJ2-2, with unresolved D. The CDR3 is 15 residues long. V lost 5 bases to trimming and J lost 1 base, with 11 bases between them. Germline V gives CDR1 SGHNT, CDR2 YENEEA. Full variable domain (missing parts from reference TRBV11-3 and TRBJ2-2): EAGVVQSPRYKIIEKKQPVAFWCNPISGHNTLYWYLQNLGQGPELLIRYENEEAVDDSQLPKDRFSAERLKGVDSTLKIQPAELGDSAVYLCASSPSGLNTGELFFGEGSRLTVL.

The chain employs TRBV7-2 and TRBJ1-6; D ambiguous. CDR1 is SGHTA and CDR2 is FQGNSA in the germline V gene. The CDR3 length is 17 residues. The V end was cut by 5 bases, the J end by 10 bases, with 24 bases between. This CDR3 reads CASSNPMDYTHHSPLHF. DNA of the CDR3: TGTGCCAGCAGCAATCCCATGGACTATACCCACCACTCACCCCTCCACTTT.

The V and J genes are TRBV2 and TRBJ2-7; TRBD2 is a possible D gene (6 bases). Germline V gives CDR1 SNHLY, CDR2 FYNNEI. With 7 bases removed from V and 6 bases from J, the gap between germline ends came to 19 bases. The CDR3 loop spans 14 amino acids. Written as DNA, the CDR3 is TGTGCCAGCAAGCACGAGGCCGGACTAAGCGAGCAGTACTTC. As protein: CASKHEAGLSEQYF.

This clone was observed a single time. CDR3 sequence: CASSETGFGFTEAFF. CDR3 sequence (DNA): TGTGCCAGCAGTGAGACAGGGTTTGGATTCACTGAAGCTTTCTTT. This chain joins TRBV6-1 and TRBJ1-1, with 7 bases fitting TRBD1. CDR1 MNHNS and CDR2 SASEGT come from the germline V gene. Trimming removed 3 bases from V and 4 bases from J; junction bases left unmatched: 8. The CDR3 is made up of 15 amino acids.

J is TRBJ2-5 and V is TRBV9; TRBD2 aligns across 10 bases. Germline CDR1 reads SGDLS; CDR2 reads YYNGEE. J gave up 3 bases and V 4 bases, and 3 bases lay outside the gene matches. The CDR3 length is 14 residues. The CDR3 sequence: CASSTGLAEETQYF. CDR3 DNA sequence: TGTGCCAGCAGCACCGGACTAGCGGAAGAGACCCAGTACTTC.

J is TRBJ1-1 and V is TRBV2; 7 nucleotides agree with TRBD1. The CDR3 extends over 16 amino acids. With 4 bases clipped from V and 2 bases from J, the junction kept 10 bases outside the gene matches. CDR1 and CDR2 (germline): SNHLY, FYNNEI. In DNA, the CDR3 is TGTGCCAGCAGTGGGGACCCGGGACAGAGAAACACTGAAGCTTTCTTT. Residues: CASSGDPGQRNTEAFF.

This rearrangement joins TRBV6-2 or TRBV6-3 to TRBJ1-1; 8 positions match TRBD1. The CDR3 totals 16 residues. V trimming: 0 bases; J trimming: 0 bases; junction bases outside the gene matches: 3. CDR1 and CDR2 (germline): MNHEY, SVGEGT. CDR3 protein: CASSYSSGGLNTEAFF. The CDR3 DNA follows: TGTGCCAGCAGTTACTCGTCAGGGGGCCTGAACACTGAAGCTTTCTTT.

The chain recombines TRBV10-3 with TRBJ1-5; D is ambiguous. CDR3 length: 15 amino acids. V gave up 0 bases and J gave up 7 bases, with 13 bases separating them. CDR1 and CDR2 from the germline V gene are ENHRY and SYGVKD. The CDR3 loop reads CAISESFGVGQPQHF. The CDR3 bases are TGTGCCATCAGTGAGTCGTTTGGAGTCGGGCAGCCCCAGCATTTT.

The chain joins TRBV19 to TRBJ2-3; TRBD1 agrees at 7 bases. The germline CDR1 and CDR2 sequences are LNHDA and SQIVND (reference sequence). Losses at the gene ends were 7 bases for V and 1 base for J; bases not matched to a gene: 8. CDR3 length: 15 residues. This CDR3 reads CASNFRTGRTDTQYF. The CDR3 nucleotides read TGTGCCAGTAACTTCCGGACAGGTCGCACAGATACGCAGTATTTT.

The genes are TRBV5-4 and TRBJ2-1, with 12 bases lining up with TRBD2. Losses at the gene ends were 4 bases for V and 4 bases for J; bases not matched to a gene: 9. CDR1 and CDR2 from the germline V gene are SGHNT and YYREEE (reference sequence). CDR3 length equals 17 residues. The CDR3 DNA reads as TGTGCCAGCAGCCAGTCTAGCGGGGGGGCCAATTACAATGAGCAGTTCTTC. It is translated as CASSQSSGGANYNEQFF.